The 9 T cell receptor beta chains below were found in one sample sequenced in a study of memory CD4+ T cells and cytomegalovirus serostatus. The sort gate was single viable CD3+CD4+CD8-CD45RO+ cells for memory CD4+ T cells. Sequenced by immunoSEQ multiplex PCR; TCRdb stores in-frame clones only, minus some. The repertoire holds tens of thousands of clones, with around 78% as singletons. Sequenced input: memory CD4+ T cells from blood. These receptors all stem from an adult in good health and CMV-seronegative.

The genes are TRBV21-1 and TRBJ1-2; TRBD1, as called in the table, went unchecked against the DNA. TRBV21-1 is a recognized pseudogene. The CDR3 loop spans 15 amino acids. In DNA, the CDR3 is TGTGCCAGCAGCAAAAAGACCCCAGGGGTTAGCGGCTACACCTTC. It codes for CASSKKTPGVSGYTF.

V is TRBV14 and J is TRBJ2-2; D not certain. V dropped 1 base and J dropped 2 bases, with 11 bases sitting between them. The CDR3 spans 16 residues. Germline V gene lookup returns CDR1 SGHDN and CDR2 FVKESK. In DNA, the CDR3 is TGTGCCAGCAGCCAAGTCGTTAACTTAAACACCGGGGAGCTGTTTTTT. Translation: CASSQVVNLNTGELFF.

This clone was detected a few times. The chain employs TRBV19 and TRBJ1-2; no firm D call. The CDR3 spans 15 residues. Germline CDR1 LNHDA, CDR2 SQIVND (reference sequence). The V and J ends lost 3 bases and 3 bases respectively, with 14 bases between them. CDR3: CASSIATGSDYGYTF. The CDR3 DNA is TGTGCCAGTAGTATCGCGACTGGGTCCGACTATGGCTACACCTTC.

V usage is TRBV11-2 and J usage is TRBJ1-2; a possible D gene is TRBD1 (5 bases). This CDR3 has 12 amino acids. Germline CDR1 is SGHAT and CDR2 is FQNNGV. V lost 5 bases and J lost 4, with 8 bases in between. In DNA form, the CDR3 reads TGTGCCAGCAGCCGGGACGGCTATGGCTACACCTTC. It yields the protein CASSRDGYGYTF.

The chain combines TRBV28 with TRBJ1-3; tentative D call: TRBD1 (6 bases). Trimming cost V 5 bases and J 0 bases, with 14 bases left between them. The CDR3 has 16 residues. Per the germline V gene, CDR1 is MDHEN and CDR2 is SYDVKM. CDR3 DNA sequence: TGTGCCAGCAGTCCGCCAGGGGTCCCCTCTGGAAACACCATATATTTT. It yields the protein CASSPPGVPSGNTIYF.

The chain is built from TRBV6-5 and TRBJ1-4, with 8 bases lining up with TRBD1. The germline V gene encodes CDR1 MNHEY and CDR2 SVGAGI. V lost 6 bases to trimming and J lost 4 bases; unmatched junction nucleotides: 1. CDR3 size: 13 residues. The CDR3 DNA reads TGTGCCAGCAGGGACAGGGTTAATGAAAAACTGTTTTTT. This translates into CASRDRVNEKLFF.

This clone is a singleton in its sample. V gene TRBV16 combines with J gene TRBJ2-7, with TRBD2 as a possible D gene (6 bases). Per germline, CDR1 KGHSY and CDR2 FQNENV. The CDR3 contains 15 residues. Trimming took 0 bases from V and 2 from J, leaving 11 bases between them. The CDR3: CASSQSWRGTYEQYF. DNA of the CDR3: TGTGCCAGCAGCCAATCTTGGCGGGGCACCTACGAGCAGTACTTC.

The chain uses TRBV2 and TRBJ1-1; D gene uncertain. Germline assignment: CDR1 SNHLY and CDR2 FYNNEI. Trimming left V 9 bases short and J 1 base short, with 15 bases between. The CDR3 consists of 14 residues. CDR3 protein: CASLDGGANTEAFF. CDR3 sequence (DNA): TGTGCCAGTTTGGACGGAGGAGCGAACACTGAAGCTTTCTTT.

The chain links TRBV5-1 to TRBJ2-3, with 7 bases fitting TRBD2. V dropped 0 bases and J dropped 0; count of bases not matched to a gene: 7. The CDR3 sequence is 17 residues long. Per germline, CDR1 SGHRS and CDR2 YFSETQ. CDR3 in DNA: TGCGCCAGCAGCTTGGGACGGCCTAGCGGAAGCACAGATACGCAGTATTTT. It specifies CASSLGRPSGSTDTQYF. The full variable domain, rest sourced from reference TRBV5-1 and TRBJ2-3, is KAGVTQTPRYLIKTRGQQVTLSCSPISGHRSVSWYQQTPGQGLQFLFEYFSETQRNKGNFPGRFSGRQFSNSRSEMNVSTLELGDSALYLCASSLGRPSGSTDTQYFGPGTRLTVL.